These T cell receptor beta chains were read from a single sample in a study of neurological immune-mediated disorders. TCRdb re-derived calls from the 5' RACE reads in MiXCR, one entry per CDR3 protein. This repertoire shows about 27,000 distinct CDR3 sequences, 2.5% to 4% found once; its top ten account for 7%. The sample was PBMCs. These receptor sequences come from a woman aged 25-40 years with multiple sclerosis. Each CDR3 is given with its conserved first and last residue. D genes are given only for firm matches. Expanded clones are given a class, and other clones once, few, many or no size at all.

size: many; V: TRBV12-3/TRBV12-4; D: TRBD1; J: TRBJ2-1; length: 15; CDR3: CASRRQGVNYNEQFF; DNA: TGTGCCAGCAGAAGACAGGGGGTCAACTACAATGAGCAGTTCTTC
size: many; V: TRBV20-1; D: .; J: TRBJ1-5; length: 13; CDR3: CSASRGNNQPQNF; DNA: TGCAGTGCTAGTCGAGGAAACAATCAGCCCCAGAATTTT
size: many; V: TRBV7-9; D: .; J: TRBJ2-7; length: 15; CDR3: CASRTSRGSLGEQYF; DNA: TGTGCCAGCAGAACTTCCAGGGGATCCTTGGGTGAGCAGTACTTC
size: many; V: TRBV12-3/TRBV12-4; D: .; J: TRBJ1-5; length: 15; CDR3: CASSGGQISNQPQHF; DNA: TGTGCCAGCAGTGGAGGACAGATTAGCAATCAGCCCCAGCATTTT
size: many; V: TRBV5-1; D: .; J: TRBJ1-2; length: 15; CDR3: CASSLEVQGPNGYTF; DNA: TGCGCCAGCAGCTTGGAGGTACAGGGACCCAATGGCTACACCTTC
size: many; V: TRBV5-1; D: TRBD1; J: TRBJ2-2; length: 16; CDR3: CASIQGALGNTGELFF; DNA: TGCGCCAGCATACAGGGGGCGCTTGGGAACACCGGGGAGCTGTTTTTT
size: many; V: TRBV28; D: TRBD2; J: TRBJ2-5; length: 16; CDR3: CASSLSPGLAAETQYF; DNA: TGTGCCAGCAGCCTCTCCCCCGGACTAGCGGCAGAGACCCAGTACTTC
size: few; V: TRBV18; D: .; J: TRBJ2-2; length: 18; CDR3: CASSPILGRAPNTGELFF; DNA: TGTGCCAGCTCACCTATTCTGGGAAGGGCTCCCAACACCGGGGAGCTGTTTTTT
size: .; V: TRBV20-1; D: TRBD1; J: TRBJ1-6; length: 15; CDR3: CSARPYDRADSPLNF; DNA: TGCAGTGCTAGACCCTACGACAGGGCGGATTCACCCCTCAACTTT
size: few; V: TRBV27; D: .; J: TRBJ2-5; length: 14; CDR3: CASSLKSVQETQYF; DNA: TGTGCCAGCAGTTTAAAGTCAGTCCAAGAGACCCAGTACTTC
size: many; V: TRBV27; D: .; J: TRBJ1-5; length: 14; CDR3: CASSGTYGNQPQHF; DNA: TGTGCCTCGTCGGGAACGTATGGCAATCAGCCCCAGCATTTT
size: medium-sized; V: TRBV4-2; D: .; J: TRBJ2-2; length: 13; CDR3: CASSQDPTGELFF; DNA: TGTGCCAGCAGCCAGGATCCGACCGGGGAGCTGTTTTTT
size: many; V: TRBV4-3; D: .; J: TRBJ2-5; length: 14; CDR3: CASSQDRNQETQYF; DNA: TGCGCCAGCAGCCAAGATAGGAACCAAGAGACCCAGTACTTC
size: many; V: TRBV6-5; D: .; J: TRBJ1-4; length: 13; CDR3: CASSYSGGEKLFF; DNA: TGTGCCAGCAGTTACTCCGGAGGGGAAAAACTGTTTTTT
size: many; V: TRBV29-1; D: .; J: TRBJ2-5; length: 11; CDR3: CSVNVGETQYF; DNA: TGCAGCGTTAACGTGGGAGAGACCCAGTACTTC
size: many; V: TRBV5-4; D: TRBD2; J: TRBJ2-7; length: 14; CDR3: CASTERGATYEQYF; DNA: TGTGCCAGCACGGAGCGGGGGGCTACCTACGAGCAGTACTTC
size: many; V: TRBV20-1; D: .; J: TRBJ1-6; length: 15; CDR3: CSARNKDSYNSPLHF; DNA: TGCAGTGCTAGGAACAAAGACTCCTATAATTCACCCCTCCACTTT
size: .; V: TRBV7-2; D: TRBD2; J: TRBJ2-7; length: 15; CDR3: CASSFASGGAYEQYF; DNA: TGTGCCAGCAGCTTCGCTAGCGGGGGGGCCTACGAGCAGTACTTC
size: many; V: TRBV5-1; D: .; J: TRBJ2-2; length: 14; CDR3: CASRVTPNTGELFF; DNA: TGCGCCAGCAGGGTCACACCGAACACCGGGGAGCTGTTTTTT
size: many; V: TRBV6-2/TRBV6-3; D: .; J: TRBJ1-1; length: 11; CDR3: CASSPHTEAFF; DNA: TGTGCCAGCAGTCCCCACACTGAAGCTTTCTTT
size: many; V: TRBV5-5; D: .; J: TRBJ2-1; length: 16; CDR3: CASSFFTAGALNEQFF; DNA: TGTGCCAGCAGCTTCTTTACGGCAGGGGCCCTTAATGAGCAGTTCTTC
size: .; V: TRBV5-5; D: .; J: TRBJ2-7; length: 14; CDR3: CASSFGPTTSEQYF; DNA: TGTGCCAGCAGCTTCGGACCGACGACGAGCGAGCAGTACTTC
size: medium-sized; V: TRBV20-1; D: .; J: TRBJ2-7; length: 14; CDR3: CSARDPRARIEQYF; DNA: TGCAGTGCTAGAGATCCCAGGGCTCGGATCGAGCAGTACTTC
size: .; V: TRBV4-3; D: .; J: TRBJ1-1; length: 16; CDR3: CASSQGAGAQNTEALF; DNA: TGCGCTAGCAGCCAAGGGGCGGGAGCTCAGAACACTGAAGCTCTCTTT
size: few; V: TRBV4-1; D: .; J: TRBJ1-6; length: 20; CDR3: CASSPQPTTGRFGYNSPLNF; DNA: TGCGCCAGCAGCCCGCAACCCACCACAGGGAGGTTTGGGTATAATTCACCCCTCAACTTT
size: many; V: TRBV5-1; D: TRBD1; J: TRBJ2-7; length: 16; CDR3: CASSLSPGTGAYEQYF; DNA: TGCGCCAGCAGCTTATCACCGGGGACAGGAGCCTACGAGCAGTACTTC
size: many; V: TRBV12-3/TRBV12-4; D: .; J: TRBJ1-6; length: 15; CDR3: CASSSPGARGSPLNF; DNA: TGTGCCAGCAGTTCGCCCGGGGCACGGGGCTCACCCCTCAACTTT
size: many; V: TRBV18; D: .; J: TRBJ2-5; length: 13; CDR3: CASSRGGLETQYF; DNA: TGTGCCAGCTCCAGGGGGGGCTTGGAGACCCAGTACTTC
size: many; V: TRBV12-3/TRBV12-4; D: .; J: TRBJ2-6; length: 17; CDR3: CASSPPGAYSGANVLTF; DNA: TGTGCCAGCAGTCCTCCCGGAGCATACTCTGGGGCCAACGTCCTGACTTTC
size: many; V: TRBV5-1; D: TRBD2; J: TRBJ2-1; length: 15; CDR3: CASSGTLASHNEQFF; DNA: TGCGCCAGCAGCGGTACACTAGCGTCCCACAATGAGCAGTTCTTC
size: many; V: TRBV20-1; D: TRBD2; J: TRBJ2-2; length: 15; CDR3: CSARRLAGSTGELFF; DNA: TGCAGTGCTAGAAGGCTAGCGGGGAGCACCGGGGAGCTGTTTTTT
size: many; V: TRBV27; D: TRBD2; J: TRBJ2-1; length: 14; CDR3: CATKRTSAHNEQFF; DNA: TGTGCCACAAAACGGACTAGCGCACACAATGAGCAGTTCTTC
size: many; V: TRBV20-1; D: TRBD2; J: TRBJ2-1; length: 14; CDR3: CSAGRASGYNEQFF; DNA: TGCAGTGCTGGGAGGGCTAGCGGATACAATGAGCAGTTCTTC
size: many; V: TRBV7-9; D: .; J: TRBJ2-7; length: 11; CDR3: CASSVDYEQYF; DNA: TGTGCCAGCAGCGTTGACTACGAGCAGTACTTC
size: .; V: TRBV20-1; D: .; J: TRBJ2-7; length: 13; CDR3: CSARFRKGGEQYF; DNA: TGCAGTGCTAGGTTTCGAAAGGGGGGCGAGCAGTACTTC
size: many; V: TRBV6-1; D: TRBD1; J: TRBJ2-3; length: 15; CDR3: CASSRDRARTDTQYF; DNA: TGTGCCAGCAGCCGGGACAGGGCTCGCACAGATACGCAGTATTTT
size: many; V: TRBV7-3; D: TRBD2; J: TRBJ2-3; length: 15; CDR3: CASSLGGWGTDTQYF; DNA: TGTGCCAGCAGCTTGGGGGGGTGGGGGACAGATACGCAGTATTTT
size: .; V: TRBV20-1; D: TRBD1; J: TRBJ1-5; length: 14; CDR3: CSARGRDSYQPQNF; DNA: TGCAGTGCTAGAGGTCGGGACAGTTATCAGCCCCAGAATTTT
size: many; V: TRBV7-2; D: .; J: TRBJ2-7; length: 13; CDR3: CASSPRSPDEQYF; DNA: TGTGCCAGCAGCCCGAGAAGTCCGGACGAGCAGTACTTC
size: many; V: TRBV7-9; D: .; J: TRBJ2-1; length: 15; CDR3: CASTWGYGSYNEQFF; DNA: TGTGCCAGCACCTGGGGGTACGGCTCCTACAATGAGCAGTTCTTC
size: .; V: TRBV20-1; D: .; J: TRBJ2-5; length: 15; CDR3: CSAPLSGGIGETQYF; DNA: TGCAGTGCTCCCCTATCCGGGGGCATTGGGGAGACCCAGTACTTC
size: many; V: TRBV10-3; D: TRBD1; J: TRBJ2-1; length: 14; CDR3: CAISGGTGYNEQFF; DNA: TGTGCCATCAGTGGCGGGACAGGGTACAATGAGCAGTTCTTC
size: many; V: TRBV6-6; D: TRBD2; J: TRBJ2-1; length: 15; CDR3: CASSPTSGSYNEQFF; DNA: TGTGCCAGCAGTCCGACTAGCGGTTCCTACAATGAGCAGTTCTTC
size: many; V: TRBV18; D: TRBD2; J: TRBJ2-1; length: 15; CDR3: CASSPPSGVYNEQFF; DNA: TGTGCCAGCTCACCACCTAGCGGGGTATACAATGAGCAGTTCTTC
size: .; V: TRBV30; D: .; J: TRBJ1-5; length: 13; CDR3: CAWSVDTDQPQHF; DNA: TGTGCCTGGAGTGTGGACACCGATCAGCCCCAGCATTTT
size: medium-sized; V: TRBV5-5; D: TRBD1; J: TRBJ1-2; length: 14; CDR3: CASSPTGGVYGYTF; DNA: TGTGCCAGCAGCCCTACAGGGGGAGTCTATGGCTACACCTTC
size: many; V: TRBV18; D: .; J: TRBJ1-4; length: 12; CDR3: CASSRSTEKLFF; DNA: TGTGCCAGCTCACGGTCGACTGAAAAACTGTTTTTT
size: many; V: TRBV14; D: .; J: TRBJ2-1; length: 13; CDR3: CASSQVLFNEQFF; DNA: TGTGCCAGCAGCCAAGTGTTGTTCAATGAGCAGTTCTTC